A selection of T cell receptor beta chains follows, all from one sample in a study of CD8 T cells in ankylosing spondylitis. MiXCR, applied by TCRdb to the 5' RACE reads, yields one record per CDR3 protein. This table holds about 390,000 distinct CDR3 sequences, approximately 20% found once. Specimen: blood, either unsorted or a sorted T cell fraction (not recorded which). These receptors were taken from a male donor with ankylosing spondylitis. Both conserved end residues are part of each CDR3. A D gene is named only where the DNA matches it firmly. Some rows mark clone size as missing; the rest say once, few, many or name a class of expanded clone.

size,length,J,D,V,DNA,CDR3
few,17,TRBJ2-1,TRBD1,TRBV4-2,TGTGCCAGCAGCCAAGTGCGACAGGGGAAATTGGGCAATGAGCAGTTCTTC,CASSQVRQGKLGNEQFF
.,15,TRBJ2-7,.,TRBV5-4,TGTGCCAGCAGCTGGGGGGCGTCGACAGCGAAGGAGCAGTACTTC,CASSWGASTAKEQYF
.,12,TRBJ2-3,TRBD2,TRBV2,TGTGCCAGCAGTTTTCTAGCGGGGGGGCAGTATTTT,CASSFLAGGQYF
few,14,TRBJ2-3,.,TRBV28,TGTGCCACCGGGGGCCGTTTGGGCACAGATACGCAGTATTTT,CATGGRLGTDTQYF
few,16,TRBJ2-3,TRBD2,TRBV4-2,TGTGCCAGCAGCCAAGCCCCTAGCGGGAGGACAGATACGCAGTATTTT,CASSQAPSGRTDTQYF
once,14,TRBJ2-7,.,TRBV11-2,TGTGCCAGCACCACGATCGGAAGGGATTACGAGCAGTACTTC,CASTTIGRDYEQYF
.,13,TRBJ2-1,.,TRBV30,TGTGCCTGGAGTAATGGCAGGCGGGGTGAGCAGTTCTTC,CAWSNGRRGEQFF
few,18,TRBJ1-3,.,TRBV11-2,TGTGCCAGCAGCCTACAGGGTTTGGCCCTAAGCTCTGGAAACACCATATATTTT,CASSLQGLALSSGNTIYF
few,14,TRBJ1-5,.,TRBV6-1,TGTGCCAGCAGTGAAAACAGGGGCAATCAGCCCCAGCATTTT,CASSENRGNQPQHF
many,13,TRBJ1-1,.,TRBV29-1,TGCAGCGTTGAGGGGATAGGAAGGACTGAAGCTTTCTTT,CSVEGIGRTEAFF
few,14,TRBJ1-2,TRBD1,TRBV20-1,TGCAGTGCCGCGGGACAGGTTAATTCCTATGGCTACACCTTC,CSAAGQVNSYGYTF
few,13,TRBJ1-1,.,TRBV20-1,TGCAGTGCTAGAAGGCAGGGGAAGACTGAAGCTTTCTTT,CSARRQGKTEAFF
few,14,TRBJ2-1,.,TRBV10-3,TGTGCCATCAGTGATCGGGGGAGCTACAATGAGCAGTTCTTC,CAISDRGSYNEQFF
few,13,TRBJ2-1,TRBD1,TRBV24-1,TGTGCCACCAGTGAGGGAAGGGGGCATGAGCAGTTCTTC,CATSEGRGHEQFF
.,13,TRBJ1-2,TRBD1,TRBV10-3,TGTGCCATCAGTGAGGACAGGGGCTATGGCTACACCTTC,CAISEDRGYGYTF
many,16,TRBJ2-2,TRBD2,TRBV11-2,TGTGCCAGCAGCTTTAACCCGGGAGGGAACACCGGGGAGCTGTTTTTT,CASSFNPGGNTGELFF
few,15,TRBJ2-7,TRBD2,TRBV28,TGTGCCAGCAGTGACACCCGGGACTATCCTTACGAGCAGTACTTC,CASSDTRDYPYEQYF
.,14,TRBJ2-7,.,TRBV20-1,TGCAGTGCTACCCCGACTAGTTTTTCCTCCGAGCAGTACTTC,CSATPTSFSSEQYF
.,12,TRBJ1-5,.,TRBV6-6,TGTGCCAGCAATATCCCTGGTCAGCCCCAGCATTTT,CASNIPGQPQHF
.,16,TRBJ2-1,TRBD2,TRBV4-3,TGCGCCAGCAGCCAAAGTAGCGGGAGTACCTACAATGAGCAGTTCTTC,CASSQSSGSTYNEQFF